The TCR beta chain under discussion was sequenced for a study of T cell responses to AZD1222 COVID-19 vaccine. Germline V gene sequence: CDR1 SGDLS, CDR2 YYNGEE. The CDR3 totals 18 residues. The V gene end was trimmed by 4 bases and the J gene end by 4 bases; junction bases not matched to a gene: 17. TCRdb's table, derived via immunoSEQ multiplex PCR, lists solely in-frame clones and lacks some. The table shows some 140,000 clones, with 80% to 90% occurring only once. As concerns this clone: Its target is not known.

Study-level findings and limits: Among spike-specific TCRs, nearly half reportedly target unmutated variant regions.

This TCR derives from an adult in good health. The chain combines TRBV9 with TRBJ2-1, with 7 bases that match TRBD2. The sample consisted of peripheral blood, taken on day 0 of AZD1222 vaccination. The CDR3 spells CASSPWGSRSGKYNEQFF. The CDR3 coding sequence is TGTGCCAGCAGCCCTTGGGGGAGTCGGAGCGGGAAGTACAATGAGCAGTTCTTC.